This T cell receptor beta chain was sequenced in a study of blood T cells in healthy people across ages (dated by TCRdb to 2014 to 2015). Notes on the research overall: Template switching captured roughly one uniquely barcoded TCR beta cDNA molecule per two T cells in model experiments. The study measured age-related changes in TCR beta repertoire diversity using deep sequencing normalized with unique cDNA molecular identifiers. The donors were divided into four age groups: young (average around 15 years), middle-aged (almost 40), aged (about 62) and long-lived (more than 75). Donors of different ages were randomly distributed across sequencing lanes to avoid experimental bias. Using the same blood draw, the study looked at two additional independent replicas of 1 million unique cDNA reads for two donors, one aged 18 to 30 and the other aged 80 or older.

What the authors observed across the whole study: Compared with the aged group, the long-lived group had more naive CD4+ T cells, fewer expanded clones and increased TCR diversity, suggesting age selection. The percentage of naive T cells measured by flow cytometry correlated strongly with observed TCR beta diversity. Observed TCR beta diversity per million T cells fell roughly linearly with age, and a significant reduction was already apparent by age approximately 40. Total diversity estimates from one million sequenced T cells were considered lower bounds and underestimates. Donor CMV infection status was unknown, potentially confounding age-related changes in expanded clonotypes. Because profiling used bulk unsorted PBMCs, naive and antigen-experienced compartments could not be compared conclusively.

Donors were around 37 systemically healthy Caucasian individuals from Russia aged roughly 6 to 95 years. Each donor gave about 9.8 milliliters of peripheral blood, drawn into EDTA-treated Vacutainer tubes. Ficoll-Paque density-gradient centrifugation was used to isolate PBMCs, with at least 7 million per sample. Total RNA was extracted from PBMCs with Trizol reagent, with at least 5 micrograms obtained per sample. The percentages of naive CD45RAhigh/CD27high T cells were determined by flow cytometry on a PBMC aliquot from every donor. CDR1 and CDR2, per the germline V gene, are ENHRY and SYGVKD. Its CDR3 holds 12 amino acids, cysteine through phenylalanine. The kept DNA is CDR3 alone, 36 bases in frame from the first base. V is shortened by 7 bases, J by 2 bases, and the region joining them spans 6 bases. Comments on this clonotype: Its antigen is unknown. The sample holds no much larger clone one base away, and base qualities are not on file.

Libraries were built with 5' RACE. Sequencing was performed on an Illumina HiSeq 2500. A second PCR of about 6 to 11 cycles was run with a J-beta primer mix and a sample-barcoded 5' primer. A template-switch 5' adaptor carrying 12 random nucleotides introduced a unique molecular identifier onto each TCR beta cDNA molecule. At least 3 million CDR3-containing paired-end reads were obtained from each sample. The Mint cDNA synthesis kit, primed by a TRBC-specific oligonucleotide, was used to synthesize first-strand cDNA from all RNA. All cDNA was treated with uracil-DNA glycosylase and then went through a first 18-cycle PCR with the universal primers M1SS and BC2_uni_R. The authors processed their data as follows. Each sample was normalized by randomly selecting 1 million high-quality reads, each carrying a distinct molecular identifier. Instead of being binned into consensus sequences, reads that shared molecular identifiers were thrown out. MiTCR, run with a Q25 quality threshold and the strictest error-elimination algorithm, handled CDR3 identification, clonotype clustering and error correction. A nonparametric unseen species model with Euler transformation was used to estimate lower-bound total TCR beta diversity. TCRdb reprocessed the public reads (quality trimming at Q25 with fastp, clone calling with MiXCR) and kept in-frame beta chains. Duplicate CDR3 protein sequences are folded into a single record with the most common DNA and genes. TCRdb assigned the V and J calls; the authors' analysis was not used. In all, the sample holds over a million distinct CDR3 sequences, and around 42% of those were seen once. Less than 8% of the sample is in the top ten clones.

The chain couples TRBV10-3 to TRBJ1-5; no D gene is confidently identified. Input material: blood. This sequence originates from a woman under 30 in good health. The encoded CDR3 is CAIIGGNQPQHF. The nucleotides read TGTGCCATCATTGGGGGCAATCAGCCCCAGCATTTT.